The present T cell receptor beta chain was sequenced within a study of PD-1 blockade in classical Hodgkin lymphoma (TCRdb year 2020). For context, the study as a whole: The study used CyTOF and TCR beta sequencing to define a peripheral blood immune signature of response to PD-1 blockade in classical Hodgkin lymphoma.

Overall study outcomes, separate from this receptor: Baseline TCR diversity was reported to be lower in newly diagnosed patients than in healthy donors, and even lower in relapsed/refractory patients. The study covered only a single clinical trial cohort, and the causes of the repertoire differences, possibly disease activity or prior therapy, were still not defined.

Of note for this clone: It has no known antigen specificity. No quality values exist for individual bases; no much larger clone is one base distant.

This sample's time point label indicates: newly diagnosed, previously untreated cHL patient sample. A Miltenyi CD4+ T cell isolation kit was used for magnetic negative selection to purify CD4+ T cells from thawed PBMCs. To serve as a comparison group for the relapsed/refractory trial patients, PBMCs were sequenced from patients with newly diagnosed, previously untreated classical Hodgkin lymphoma. After peripheral blood was drawn into 8 mL Vacutainer Cell Preparation Tubes, PBMCs were isolated by centrifugation and then cryopreserved. Purified CD4+ and CD8+ fractions were prepared only for cases where an additional PBMC sample was available. Magnetically labelled cells were removed on LS columns in a quadroMACS separator, and the flow-through was retained as the purified fraction. Genomic DNA was extracted with the Qiagen DNeasy kit from unsorted PBMCs and from negatively selected CD4+ and CD8+ fractions. Using primers that anneal to V and J segments, immunoSEQ multiplex PCR amplified the TCR beta CDR3 regions. A synthetic immune receptor repertoire was used to minimize amplification bias, and remaining bias was computationally removed after sequencing. As for the original processing: Repertoire diversity was quantified as the Shannon entropy index using custom Python scripts. The unsorted, CD4+ and CD8+ repertoires were each analyzed separately, with the exception of combined analyses, where CD4+ and CD8+ sequences were merged in silico. As stored in TCRdb, this immuneACCESS dataset retains in-frame rearrangements with V and J assigned. A fraction of the clones does not appear; measured against another copy, unresolved V genes explain less than half of the discrepancy, and the remainder lacks a known reason. V, J and clone size are those of that table, while D and trimming were read from the DNA. The sample table records more than 15,000 clones; over 80% of these occur just once. 0.5% to 0.55% of the sample is in the top ten clones.

CDR1 SGHDN and CDR2 FVKESK were looked up in the germline V gene. Cut back by 6 bases and 4 bases, the V and J ends lie 19 bases apart. From the cysteine through the phenylalanine, the CDR3 covers 15 amino acids. CDR3 DNA is the only sequence kept; it has 45 bases, read in frame from the first base. This TCR derives from a human donor with classical Hodgkin lymphoma. The sequenced sample was CD4+ T cells from blood. This receptor chain uses TRBV14 and TRBJ2-7; the D gene remains uncertain. The DNA sequence reads TGTGCCAGCAGTCTCTTGGGGTCTACGGCGTACGAGCAGTACTTC. Its product reads: CASSLLGSTAYEQYF.